This T cell receptor beta chain was obtained from a study of blood T cell repertoires in COVID-19. Participants spanned ages about 18 to 90 years and resided in some 22 US areas. Grouping used clinical history reported by participants in a survey and questionnaire. Each recovered donor of Cohort 3 presented with two negative PCRs, clearance, or symptom resolution. Original methodology: Scientists estimated how many nucleated cells there were by amplifying reference gene primers. Clones were read by immunoSEQ multiplex PCR, and TCRdb kept only the in-frame ones, dropping some. V and J calls and clone size come straight from that table; D and trimming were deduced from the DNA. The sample holds roughly 320,000 clones; 86% are singletons and the top ten take about 4%. A single count supports this clone. This receptor was obtained from a man aged 25 to 40 who had recovered from COVID-19. Specimen: PBMCs or T cells enriched from blood (not recorded which).

The DNA of the CDR3 is TGTGCCAGCAGGCCCCTCGGACTAGCGGACTACAATGAGCAGTTCTTC. It yields the protein CASRPLGLADYNEQFF. J is TRBJ2-1 and V is TRBV2; 10 bases are shared with TRBD2. This CDR3 is built from 16 residues. Germline loops: CDR1 SNHLY, CDR2 FYNNEI. Trimming removed 6 bases from V and 3 bases from J; junction bases left unmatched: 8.